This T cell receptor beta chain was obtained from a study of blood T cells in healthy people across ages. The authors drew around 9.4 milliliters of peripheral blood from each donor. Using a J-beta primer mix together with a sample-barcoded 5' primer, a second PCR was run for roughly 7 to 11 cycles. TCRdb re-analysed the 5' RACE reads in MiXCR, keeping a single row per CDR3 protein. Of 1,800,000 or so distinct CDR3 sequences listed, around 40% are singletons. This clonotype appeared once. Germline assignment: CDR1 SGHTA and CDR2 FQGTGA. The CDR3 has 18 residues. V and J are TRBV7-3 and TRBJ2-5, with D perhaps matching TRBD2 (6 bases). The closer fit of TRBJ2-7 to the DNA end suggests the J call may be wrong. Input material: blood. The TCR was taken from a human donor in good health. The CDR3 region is CASSNSREDGYTFYEQYF. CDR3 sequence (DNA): TGTGCCAGCAGTAACAGTAGGGAGGATGGCTACACCTTCTACGAGCAGTACTTC.